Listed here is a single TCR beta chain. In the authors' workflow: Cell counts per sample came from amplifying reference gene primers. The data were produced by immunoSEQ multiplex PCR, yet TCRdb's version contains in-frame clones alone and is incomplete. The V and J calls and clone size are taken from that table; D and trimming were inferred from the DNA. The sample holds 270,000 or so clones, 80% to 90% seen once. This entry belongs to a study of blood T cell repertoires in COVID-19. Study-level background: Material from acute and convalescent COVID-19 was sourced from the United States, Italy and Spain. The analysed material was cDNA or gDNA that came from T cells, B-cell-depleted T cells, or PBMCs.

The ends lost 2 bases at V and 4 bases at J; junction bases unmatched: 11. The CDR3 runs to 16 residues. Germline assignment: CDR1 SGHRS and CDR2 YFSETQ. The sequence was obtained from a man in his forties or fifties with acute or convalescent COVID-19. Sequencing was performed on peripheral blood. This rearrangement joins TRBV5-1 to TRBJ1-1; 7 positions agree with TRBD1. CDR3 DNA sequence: TGCGCCAGCAGCTTACAGGGGAATACGGCGAGCACTGAAGCTTTCTTT. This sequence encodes CASSLQGNTASTEAFF.